The T cell receptor beta chain described here comes from a study of T cell responses to AZD1222 COVID-19 vaccine. Study observations and caveats: White British ancestry dominated among donors, who included more females, and clonal diversity was possibly underestimated. Distributed over spike, vaccine-associated CD4 TCRs predominated at 160-218 and 743-854. Every sample of the repertoires postdated the peak T cell response. Nearly half of spike-specific TCRs reportedly target unmutated variant regions.

Trimming removed 4 bases from V and 9 bases from J, with 13 bases in between. CDR1 is DFQATT, CDR2 SNEGSKA, per germline (reference sequence). This CDR3 region has 11 residues. Repertoires were generated with immunoSEQ multiplex PCR, while TCRdb's copy carries only in-frame clones and drops some. The sample holds approximately 52,000 clones, roughly 90% seen once. About this clone: Its antigen is still unknown.

Specimen: peripheral blood, collected 28 days after the second AZD1222 dose. The rearrangement joins TRBV20-1 to TRBJ2-7; D is uncertain. This receptor was identified in an adult who received the AZD1222 COVID-19 vaccine. In DNA, the CDR3 is TGCAGTGCTAAGGCCTCTATGGGGCAGTACTTC. Its translation: CSAKASMGQYF.